These 26 T cell receptor beta chains originate from one sample sequenced in a study of shared clonotypes between healthy human individuals. Data came from immunoSEQ multiplex PCR; TCRdb stores just in-frame clones and leaves some out. The sample shows hundreds of thousands of clones, about 74% of them seen only once. The sample taken for sequencing was PBMCs. Source of these receptors: a woman in her thirties or forties in good health. Some clones in this sample may be carry-over from other donors' samples.

The V and J genes are TRBV7-2 and TRBJ2-3; TRBD2 agrees at 7 bases. V lost 1 base to trimming and J lost 3 bases; unmatched junction nucleotides: 7. This CDR3 region has 16 residues. CDR1 SGHTA and CDR2 FQGNSA come from the germline V gene. CDR3 region: CASSLVRGRATDTQYF. The CDR3 DNA reads TGTGCCAGCAGCTTAGTTAGAGGGAGGGCGACAGATACGCAGTATTTT.

The chain combines TRBV9 with TRBJ1-1; weak D call: TRBD1 (5 bases). The CDR3 sequence is 14 residues long. V was cut by 4 bases and J by 7 bases, with 17 bases left in between. CDR1 and CDR2 (germline): SGDLS, YYNGEE. The CDR3 loop reads CASSPRDSRREAFF. As DNA, the CDR3 is TGTGCCAGCAGCCCCCGAGACAGCCGCCGTGAAGCTTTCTTT.

The chain is built from TRBV28 and TRBJ2-7; D is undetermined. The CDR3 extends over 14 amino acids. The germline V gene encodes CDR1 MDHEN and CDR2 SYDVKM. With 2 bases removed from V and 0 bases from J, the gap between germline ends came to 8 bases. The CDR3 nucleotides are TGTGCCAGCAGTTTAGTCGGTTTCTCCTACGAGCAGTACTTC. It yields the protein CASSLVGFSYEQYF.

The chain couples TRBV4-1 to TRBJ2-2; 10 positions match TRBD2. The germline V gene encodes CDR1 MGHRA and CDR2 YSYEKL. The CDR3 is 16 residues long. Trimming removed 6 bases from V and 1 base from J; junction bases left unmatched: 5. For the CDR3, the DNA is TGCGCCAGCAGGGGAATAGCGGGAGGGAACACCGGGGAGCTGTTTTTT. It codes for CASRGIAGGNTGELFF.

V usage is TRBV11-2 and J usage is TRBJ2-7, with D unclear. The CDR3 has 11 amino acids. Germline V lookup: CDR1 SGHAT, CDR2 FQNNGV. Deletions cut 8 bases from V and 3 bases from J, with 8 bases between. This chain's CDR3 is CASVSVYEQYF. DNA for the CDR3: TGTGCCAGCGTAAGCGTCTACGAGCAGTACTTC.

J is TRBJ2-2 and V is TRBV27; D is uncertain. CDR3 size: 12 residues. The V and J ends lost 3 bases and 7 bases respectively, with 6 bases between them. The germline CDR1 and CDR2 sequences are MNHEY and SMNVEV (reference sequence). DNA for the CDR3: TGTGCCAGCAGTTTTCCAGGCGGGGAGCTGTTTTTT. Protein sequence: CASSFPGGELFF.

CDR3 nucleotides: TGCGCCAGCAGCCGAGACGAGGGAGGCTCTGGAAACACCATATATTTT. This encodes CASSRDEGGSGNTIYF. V usage is TRBV5-1 and J usage is TRBJ1-3; D gene ambiguous. CDR1 SGHRS and CDR2 YFSETQ come from the germline V gene. The CDR3 is made up of 16 amino acids. V lost 4 bases, J lost 0 bases, and 14 bases lay in between.

Concerning this clone itself: Other DNA sequences in this specimen translate into the identical CDR3. The V call is TRBV11-3, the J call TRBJ2-5; D call uncertain. Germline CDR1 SGHNT, CDR2 YENEEA. The CDR3 contains 15 residues. V was trimmed by 1 base and J by 2 bases, leaving 11 bases between them. The CDR3 region is CASSLGAGMQETQYF. For the CDR3, the DNA is TGTGCCAGCAGCTTAGGGGCAGGCATGCAAGAGACCCAGTACTTC.

The chain recombines TRBV7-9 with TRBJ2-5; TRBD2 aligns across 14 bases. The CDR3 extends over 18 amino acids. J gave up 4 bases and V 5 bases, and 12 bases lay outside the gene matches. In germline, CDR1 is SEHNR, CDR2 FQNEAQ (reference sequence). CDR3 bases: TGTGCCAGCAGCGGCCTTAGCGCGGGACTAGCGGGAGTAGAGACCCAGTACTTC. Its translation: CASSGLSAGLAGVETQYF.

This clone was picked up one time. The gene calls are TRBV5-1 and TRBJ2-7, with 8 nucleotides matching TRBD2. The germline gives CDR1 SGHRS, CDR2 YFSETQ. Trimming at V came to 3 bases and at J to 3 bases, leaving 5 bases not matched to a gene. The CDR3 contains 14 residues. Here the CDR3 DNA reads TGCGCCAGCAGCTCCAGCGGGGGAAACTACGAGCAGTACTTC. Its translation is CASSSSGGNYEQYF.

This clone was observed many times. The rearrangement links TRBV28 to TRBJ1-3, with 7 nucleotides matching TRBD1. Germline lookup yields CDR1 MDHEN and CDR2 SYDVKM. Trimming removed 5 bases from V and 6 bases from J; junction bases left unmatched: 7. The CDR3 covers 14 residues. CDR3 sequence (DNA): TGTGCCAGCAGTCCCTCAGGGGGTGAAAACACCATATATTTT. This sequence encodes CASSPSGGENTIYF. The whole variable domain, remainder taken from reference TRBV28 and TRBJ1-3, is DVKVTQSSRYLVKRTGEKVFLECVQDMDHENMFWYRQDPGLGLRLIYFSYDVKMKEKGDIPEGYSVSREKKERFSLILESASTNQTSMYLCASSPSGGENTIYFGEGSWLTVV.

This chain links TRBV28 with TRBJ2-3; D is unclear. CDR1 is MDHEN and CDR2 is SYDVKM in the germline V gene. The CDR3 is made up of 15 amino acids. The V and J ends lost 2 bases and 2 bases respectively, with 11 bases between them. The CDR3 spells CASSLGSGHTDTQYF. The CDR3 DNA reads TGTGCCAGCAGTTTAGGTTCAGGCCACACAGATACGCAGTATTTT.

This clone was seen only once. A much larger clone lies one base from this, so it may be a read error. V and J are TRBV6-1 and TRBJ2-7; 10 nucleotides match TRBD1. The germline V gene has CDR1 MNHNS and CDR2 SASEGT. The CDR3 spans 15 residues. The CDR3 DNA follows: TGTGCCAGCGGTCGAAAGGGGACAGGGGCCTACGGGCAGTACTTC. Translation: CASGRKGTGAYGQYF.

A word on this clone: Only one base separates this from a far larger clonotype, so it likely reflects a read error. Additional DNA sequences in this sample encode the identical CDR3. The chain is built from TRBV30 and TRBJ2-1, with D perhaps being TRBD1 or TRBD2 (6 bases each). This CDR3 has 13 amino acids. Germline V gene sequence: CDR1 GTSNPN, CDR2 SVGIG (reference sequence). The CDR3 region has the DNA TGCGCCTGGAGAACAGGGAGGTTGAATGAGCAGTTCTTC. It codes for CAWRTGRLNEQFF.

This clone was observed a few times. The chain is built from TRBV28 and TRBJ1-4, with D tentatively TRBD1 (5 bases). Germline loops: CDR1 MDHEN, CDR2 SYDVKM. Trimming took 4 bases from V and 6 from J, leaving 12 bases between them. The CDR3 loop spans 14 amino acids. CDR3: CASSSYGGDEKLFF. CDR3 nucleotides: TGTGCCAGCAGTTCCTATGGAGGGGATGAAAAACTGTTTTTT. Variable domain in full (rest from reference TRBV28 and TRBJ1-4): DVKVTQSSRYLVKRTGEKVFLECVQDMDHENMFWYRQDPGLGLRLIYFSYDVKMKEKGDIPEGYSVSREKKERFSLILESASTNQTSMYLCASSSYGGDEKLFFGSGTQLSVL.

This clone was recorded at least ten times. V is TRBV6-6 and J is TRBJ2-7; 7 bases map to TRBD2. The germline CDR1 and CDR2 sequences are MNHNY and SVGAGI (reference sequence). This CDR3 is 14 amino acids long. V trimming: 0 bases; J trimming: 3 bases; junction bases outside the gene matches: 2. The CDR3 bases are TGTGCCAGCAGTTACTCCGGGGGGAACTACGAGCAGTACTTC. As protein: CASSYSGGNYEQYF.

The chain is built from TRBV11-3 and TRBJ2-1, with TRBD2 identical over 10 bases. The V gene's germline CDR1 is SGHNT and CDR2 YENEEA. After removal of 4 bases from V and 7 bases from J, the junction contained 22 bases not matched to a gene. This CDR3 is built from 20 residues. The CDR3 coding sequence is TGTGCCAGCAGCTCCCTCCCGGTGGGGAAAGCGGGAGGGCCGGGGAATGAGCAGTTCTTC. Its translation: CASSSLPVGKAGGPGNEQFF.

The chain employs TRBV20-1 and TRBJ2-3; D is undetermined. The germline V gene has CDR1 DFQATT and CDR2 SNEGSKA (reference sequence). The CDR3 has 11 amino acids. V dropped 6 bases and J dropped 5 bases, with 9 bases sitting between them. In nucleotides, the CDR3 is TGCAGTGCCAAGTCCCTAGATACGCAGTATTTT. Residues: CSAKSLDTQYF.

This chain joins TRBV28 and TRBJ2-7; possible D gene TRBD1, 5 bases. Deletions cut 5 bases from V and 0 bases from J, with 8 bases between. Germline assignment: CDR1 MDHEN and CDR2 SYDVKM. CDR3 size: 13 residues. Written as DNA, the CDR3 is TGTGCCAGCAGTCAGGGCCCCTCCTACGAGCAGTACTTC. Its translation is CASSQGPSYEQYF.

The rearrangement links TRBV30 to TRBJ1-2, with D tentatively TRBD1 (6 bases). Germline CDR1 reads GTSNPN; CDR2 reads SVGIG (reference sequence). The CDR3 runs 12 residues. Deletions cut 5 bases from V and 4 bases from J, with 11 bases between. The CDR3: CAWRQAGYGYTF. The CDR3 nucleotides read TGTGCCTGGCGACAGGCCGGCTATGGCTACACCTTC.

This chain uses TRBV4-1 with TRBJ1-5, with unresolved D. Germline CDR1 is MGHRA and CDR2 is YSYEKL. The CDR3 contains 18 residues. Trimming stripped 2 bases from V and 2 bases from J, with 19 bases between. CDR3: CASSQLVKGRYRNQPQHF. CDR3 sequence (DNA): TGCGCCAGCAGCCAATTGGTAAAGGGTAGGTATCGCAATCAGCCCCAGCATTTT.

The V and J genes are TRBV13 and TRBJ1-6, with TRBD1 matching over 7 bases. The V gene end was trimmed by 2 bases and the J gene end by 7 bases; junction bases not matched to a gene: 2. The CDR3 contains 14 residues. Germline assignment: CDR1 PRHDT and CDR2 FYEKMQ (reference sequence). The CDR3 sequence is CASSLRGRNSPLHF. The CDR3 DNA reads as TGTGCCAGCAGCTTAAGGGGGCGGAATTCACCCCTCCACTTT.

The V gene is TRBV10-3, the J gene TRBJ2-7; 7 bases map to TRBD2. J was trimmed by 5 bases and V by 6 bases; bases with no gene match: 10. CDR3 length equals 14 residues. The germline V gene encodes CDR1 ENHRY and CDR2 SYGVKD. This CDR3 reads CAIREPGGRNEQYF. The CDR3, as DNA: TGTGCCATCAGGGAGCCGGGAGGCCGGAACGAGCAGTACTTC.

This chain joins TRBV4-2 and TRBJ1-1; 8 bases are shared with TRBD1. The germline CDR1 and CDR2 sequences are LGHNA and YNFKEQ. There are 15 residues in the CDR3. J lost 5 bases, V lost 4 bases, and 9 bases had no gene match. The CDR3 protein is CASSRDTGGWTEAFF. Here the CDR3 DNA reads TGTGCCAGCAGCCGCGATACAGGGGGTTGGACTGAAGCTTTCTTT.

This chain uses TRBV15 with TRBJ1-5; D may be TRBD1 (5 bases). CDR1 and CDR2 (germline): LNHNV, YYDKDF (reference sequence). This CDR3 comprises 16 residues. V lost 1 base and J lost 0, with 10 bases in between. This CDR3 is CATSRGRGYSNQPQHF. The CDR3 DNA reads as TGTGCCACCAGCAGAGGGAGGGGCTATAGCAATCAGCCCCAGCATTTT.

The chain employs TRBV10-3 and TRBJ2-2; TRBD1 matches at 8 bases. CDR1 is ENHRY, CDR2 SYGVKD, per germline. The length of the CDR3 is 14 residues. V trimming: 6 bases; J trimming: 6 bases; junction bases outside the gene matches: 6. CDR3 region: CAISVDRDAGELFF. The CDR3 region has the DNA TGTGCCATCAGCGTGGACAGGGACGCCGGGGAGCTGTTTTTT.